Below are 31 T cell receptor beta chains sequenced from a single sample in a study of OX40 agonist ivuxolimab in advanced cancers. Sequencing used immunoSEQ multiplex PCR; TCRdb keeps in-frame clones, though not all of them. The repertoire consists of about 77,000 clones, with about 92% occurring once and the leading ten covering roughly 5%. This sample comprised CD4+ or CD8+ T cells sorted from blood, obtained in a trial of the OX40 agonist ivuxolimab. The source of these receptors is an adult with an advanced solid tumor such as melanoma, head and neck, liver or kidney cancer.

This chain links TRBV2 with TRBJ1-1; the D gene is possibly TRBD1 (6 bases). This CDR3 has 13 amino acids. The V gene's germline CDR1 is SNHLY and CDR2 FYNNEI. V was cut by 4 bases and J by 11 bases, with 17 bases left in between. Written as DNA, the CDR3 is TGTGCCAGCAGTGTCAGGGGAGGAATGTATGCTTTCTTT. Translated, it gives CASSVRGGMYAFF.

The gene calls are TRBV7-3 and TRBJ2-5; 11 bases line up with TRBD2. This CDR3 has 16 amino acids. The V gene's germline CDR1 is SGHTA and CDR2 FQGTGA. The junction had 5 bases not matched to a gene; V was cut back by 2 bases and J by 3 bases. CDR3 residues: CASSLVLAGVEETQYF. CDR3 coding DNA: TGTGCCAGCAGCTTAGTACTAGCGGGAGTTGAAGAGACCCAGTACTTC.

This chain connects TRBV9 to TRBJ2-1, with D tentatively TRBD1 or TRBD2 (5 bases each). The CDR3 runs 14 residues. V lost 3 bases and J 7 bases, leaving 14 bases between the germline ends. CDR1 SGDLS and CDR2 YYNGEE come from the germline V gene. CDR3 nucleotides: TGTGCCAGCAGCGACCGGGGCACGATAAATGAGCAGTTCTTC. Its protein is CASSDRGTINEQFF. The full variable domain, rest sourced from reference TRBV9 and TRBJ2-1, is DSGVTQTPKHLITATGQRVTLRCSPRSGDLSVYWYQQSLDQGLQFLIQYYNGEERAKGNILERFSAQQFPDLHSELNLSSLELGDSALYFCASSDRGTINEQFFGPGTRLTVL.

This chain connects TRBV27 to TRBJ1-6; 9 bases agree with TRBD1. This CDR3 has 15 amino acids. Per the germline V gene, CDR1 is MNHEY and CDR2 is SMNVEV (reference sequence). V lost 4 bases, J lost 9 bases, and 7 bases stayed unmatched. The CDR3 DNA sequence: TGTGCCAGCAGTTCCCCCGGGACAGGGCGTTCACCCCTCCACTTT. It specifies CASSSPGTGRSPLHF.

This chain uses TRBV19 with TRBJ2-1, with 9 positions matching TRBD2. Germline lookup yields CDR1 LNHDA and CDR2 SQIVND (reference sequence). The CDR3 has 14 amino acids. Trimming took 6 bases from V and 4 from J; bases not matched to a gene: 4. The CDR3 DNA follows: TGTGCCAGTAGGGTAGCGGGAGTGTACAATGAGCAGTTCTTC. It encodes CASRVAGVYNEQFF.

This clone was seen a single time. The genes are TRBV7-2 and TRBJ2-3, with 7 bases lining up with TRBD2. The CDR3 is made up of 14 amino acids. Looked up from germline, CDR1 is SGHTA and CDR2 is FQGNSA. J gave up 5 bases and V 4 bases, and 6 bases lay outside the gene matches. CDR3 sequence reads: CASSYRTSVDTQYF. CDR3 nucleotides: TGTGCCAGCAGCTATAGGACTAGTGTAGATACGCAGTATTTT.

The chain uses TRBV6-5 and TRBJ1-4; no clear D gene. Trimming took off 5 bases at V and 8 bases at J, with 15 bases between the two ends. CDR3 length: 14 residues. Germline CDR1 is MNHEY and CDR2 is SVGAGI. CDR3 amino acids: CASSTKGGVEKLFF. CDR3 DNA sequence: TGTGCCAGCAGTACGAAGGGAGGTGTCGAAAAACTGTTTTTT.

This clone was seen a few times. The V call is TRBV30, the J call TRBJ1-5; the D gene is possibly TRBD1 (6 bases). Germline values: CDR1 GTSNPN, CDR2 SVGIG (reference sequence). The CDR3 has 13 amino acids. V lost 1 base, J lost 2 bases, and 6 bases lay in between. The CDR3 sequence is CAWSDRGNQPQHF. As DNA, the CDR3 is TGTGCCTGGAGTGACAGGGGCAATCAGCCCCAGCATTTT.

Of note for this clone: This sample includes further DNA sequences coding for the same CDR3. The gene calls are TRBV5-1 and TRBJ2-3, with no clear D. The V gene's germline CDR1 is SGHRS and CDR2 YFSETQ. The CDR3 runs 13 residues. Trimming left V 1 base short and J 4 bases short, with 7 bases between. The CDR3 region is CASSLRGPDTQYF. CDR3 coding DNA: TGCGCCAGCAGCTTGCGAGGCCCAGATACGCAGTATTTT. Full variable domain (remainder filled in from reference TRBV5-1 and TRBJ2-3): KAGVTQTPRYLIKTRGQQVTLSCSPISGHRSVSWYQQTPGQGLQFLFEYFSETQRNKGNFPGRFSGRQFSNSRSEMNVSTLELGDSALYLCASSLRGPDTQYFGPGTRLTVL.

The rearrangement links TRBV9 to TRBJ1-2, with D perhaps matching TRBD1 (5 bases). The CDR3 totals 14 residues. Trimming removed 1 base from V and 8 bases from J, with 15 bases in between. Germline-derived CDR1 and CDR2 are SGDLS and YYNGEE. The CDR3 DNA sequence: TGTGCCAGCAGCGTACCGGTCCAAGAGGGGGGCTACACCTTC. Its protein is CASSVPVQEGGYTF.

The chain links TRBV20-1 to TRBJ2-3; D gene unclear. CDR3 length: 10 residues. Trimming took off 6 bases at V and 4 bases at J, with 5 bases between the two ends. Looked up from germline, CDR1 is DFQATT and CDR2 is SNEGSKA (reference sequence). CDR3 region: CSAHPDTQYF. The DNA of the CDR3 is TGCAGTGCACACCCAGATACGCAGTATTTT.

The V call is TRBV5-4, the J call TRBJ2-2; 8 bases fit TRBD1. The CDR3 runs to 17 residues. Germline V gene lookup returns CDR1 SGHNT and CDR2 YYREEE (reference sequence). Unmatched junction bases numbered 10, after V lost 5 bases and J lost 1 base. The CDR3, as DNA: TGTGCCAGCAGTACACTCAGGGGGCGCGGGAACACCGGGGAGCTGTTTTTT. Translation gives CASSTLRGRGNTGELFF.

CDR3 sequence (DNA): TGTGCCAGCAGCTTGAGTGGCGGGAGGGCTGGCGAGCAGTACTTC. This gives the protein CASSLSGGRAGEQYF. The chain links TRBV11-2 to TRBJ2-7, with 9 positions matching TRBD2. This CDR3 spans 15 amino acids. In germline, CDR1 is SGHAT, CDR2 FQNNGV. V lost 3 bases, J lost 6 bases, and 9 bases stayed unmatched.

The CDR3 nucleotides are TGTGCCATCAGTGAGTTCGACGAGCAGTACTTC. It encodes CAISEFDEQYF. The V and J genes are TRBV10-3 and TRBJ2-7; D is unresolved. CDR3 length: 11 amino acids. Trimming shortened V by 1 base and J by 5 bases, and 3 bases separated the two germline ends. Germline CDR1 is ENHRY and CDR2 is SYGVKD.

The CDR3 loop is CAWSVFGEQYF. The CDR3, as DNA: TGTGCCTGGAGTGTCTTTGGCGAGCAGTACTTC. This sequence joins TRBV30 and TRBJ2-7; D is unclear. Trimming removed 0 bases from V and 6 bases from J, with 6 bases in between. The CDR3 length is 11 residues. Germline assignment: CDR1 GTSNPN and CDR2 SVGIG (reference sequence).

The chain carries TRBV19 and TRBJ2-7; no firm D call. The CDR3 loop spans 15 amino acids. Trimming removed 8 bases from V and 3 bases from J, with 20 bases in between. Germline V CDR1 and CDR2: LNHDA, SQIVND (reference sequence). CDR3 DNA sequence: TGTGCCAGTCTTCCGGCGGCTCTTTACGTCTACGAGCAGTACTTC. It specifies CASLPAALYVYEQYF.

V usage is TRBV10-3 and J usage is TRBJ2-7; D not certain. The CDR3 consists of 11 residues. V lost 11 bases and J lost 1, with 9 bases in between. CDR1 is ENHRY, CDR2 SYGVKD, per germline. CDR3 coding DNA: TGTGCCTCCAGCCCGTCCTACGAGCAGTACTTC. Protein: CASSPSYEQYF.

This rearrangement joins TRBV7-3 to TRBJ2-5, with TRBD2 matching 7 bases. CDR1 and CDR2 (germline): SGHTA, FQGTGA. Trimming cost V 2 bases and J 10 bases; bases outside gene matches: 4. The CDR3 totals 12 residues. Here the CDR3 DNA reads TGTGCCAGCAGCTTAGACGCGGGGGACCAGTACTTC. Translation: CASSLDAGDQYF.

The rearrangement links TRBV7-3 to TRBJ2-5; D perhaps matches TRBD2 (5 bases). The V gene's germline CDR1 is SGHTA and CDR2 FQGTGA. The CDR3 length is 13 residues. Trimming took 2 bases from V and 1 from J, leaving 5 bases between them. The CDR3, as DNA: TGTGCCAGCAGCTTACGGGGCCAAGAGACCCAGTACTTC. It translates to CASSLRGQETQYF.

The chain uses TRBV11-1 and TRBJ2-5; the D is unclear. Trimming cost V 0 bases and J 3 bases, with 8 bases left between them. CDR1 and CDR2 from the germline V gene are SGHAT and FQDESV (reference sequence). The CDR3 spans 14 residues. The CDR3 reads CASSLALLKETQYF. The DNA of the CDR3 is TGTGCCAGCAGCTTAGCGTTACTGAAAGAGACCCAGTACTTC. Looking up the rest from reference TRBV11-1 and TRBJ2-5 gives the full variable domain: EAEVAQSPRYKITEKSQAVAFWCDPISGHATLYWYRQILGQGPELLVQFQDESVVDDSQLPKDRFSAERLKGVDSTLKIQPAELGDSAMYLCASSLALLKETQYFGPGTRLLVL.

This chain uses TRBV5-1 with TRBJ1-4; D perhaps matches TRBD1 (5 bases). Germline V gene data show CDR1 as SGHRS and CDR2 as YFSETQ. V was cut by 1 base and J by 5 bases, with 9 bases left in between. This CDR3 region has 14 residues. In nucleotides, the CDR3 is TGCGCCAGCAGCTTGTTGCAGGGAAATGAAAAACTGTTTTTT. Amino acids: CASSLLQGNEKLFF.

V gene TRBV28 combines with J gene TRBJ1-2; 7 nucleotides align to TRBD1. The junction had 12 bases not matched to a gene; V was cut back by 5 bases and J by 6 bases. Looked up from germline, CDR1 is MDHEN and CDR2 is SYDVKM. This CDR3 is 15 amino acids long. CDR3 bases: TGTGCCAGCAGTCCCCGACAGGGAAGGGTCCATGGCTACACCTTC. Protein product: CASSPRQGRVHGYTF.

The genes are TRBV28 and TRBJ1-2; weak D call: TRBD1 (5 bases). This CDR3 is built from 13 residues. Looked up from germline, CDR1 is MDHEN and CDR2 is SYDVKM. V lost 8 bases and J 7 bases, leaving 17 bases between the germline ends. This chain's CDR3 is CASRSGTAFGYTF. The CDR3 DNA sequence: TGTGCCAGCCGCTCCGGGACGGCCTTTGGCTACACCTTC.

V gene TRBV27 combines with J gene TRBJ2-3, with 9 bases identical to TRBD1. Germline V gene sequence: CDR1 MNHEY, CDR2 SMNVEV (reference sequence). J gave up 1 base and V 7 bases, and 6 bases lay outside the gene matches. This CDR3 spans 15 amino acids. The CDR3 bases are TGTGCCAGCACCAACAGGGGGCGCGGCACAGATACGCAGTATTTT. This gives the protein CASTNRGRGTDTQYF.

This clone was seen once. The gene calls are TRBV5-6 and TRBJ2-3; 11 bases map to TRBD2. The germline V gene encodes CDR1 SGHDT and CDR2 YYEEEE. This CDR3 has 14 amino acids. Trimming cost V 8 bases and J 5 bases; bases outside gene matches: 7. CDR3 sequence (DNA): TGTGCCAGTTTCGGGCTAGCGGGGGGAGATACGCAGTATTTT. Translation gives CASFGLAGGDTQYF.

V usage is TRBV28 and J usage is TRBJ2-5, with D possibly TRBD2 on 6 matching bases. Trimming shortened V by 4 bases and J by 1 base, and 16 bases separated the two germline ends. Germline V gene sequence: CDR1 MDHEN, CDR2 SYDVKM. This CDR3 has 16 residues. In DNA form, the CDR3 reads TGTGCCAGCAGTTCCCTGTCCGGGACTCTCCAAGAGACCCAGTACTTC. As protein: CASSSLSGTLQETQYF.

The chain recombines TRBV18 with TRBJ2-3; D is undetermined. CDR3 length: 14 amino acids. Between the trimmed V and J ends, which lost 2 bases and 5 bases, there was a span of 11 bases. CDR1 KGHSH and CDR2 LQKENI come from the germline V gene. CDR3 region: CASSPVVQLDTQYF. The CDR3 DNA reads TGTGCCAGCTCACCAGTTGTACAGTTAGATACGCAGTATTTT. Together with reference TRBV18 and TRBJ2-3, the CDR3 gives the full variable domain: NAGVMQNPRHLVRRRGQEARLRCSPMKGHSHVYWYRQLPEEGLKFMVYLQKENIIDESGMPKERFSAEFPKEGPSILRIQQVVRGDSAAYFCASSPVVQLDTQYFGPGTRLTVL.

This chain joins TRBV7-2 and TRBJ2-7; 10 nucleotides agree with TRBD2. Germline V CDR1 and CDR2: SGHTA, FQGNSA. The junction had 8 bases not matched to a gene; V was cut back by 5 bases and J by 1 base. This CDR3 has 16 amino acids. Here the CDR3 DNA reads TGTGCCAGCAGCCAGAGGGCTAGCGGGAGTTCCTACGAGCAGTACTTC. Translating it yields CASSQRASGSSYEQYF.

This clone was picked up a small number of times. This chain links TRBV28 with TRBJ2-2, with D perhaps TRBD1 (6 bases). CDR1 and CDR2 from the germline V gene are MDHEN and SYDVKM. The V end lost 4 bases, the J end lost 4 bases, and 10 bases lay between the germline ends. The CDR3 consists of 14 residues. CDR3 region: CASSSGQRTGELFF. Written as DNA, the CDR3 is TGTGCCAGCAGTTCAGGACAGCGCACCGGGGAGCTGTTTTTT. The variable domain in full, completed from reference TRBV28 and TRBJ2-2, reads DVKVTQSSRYLVKRTGEKVFLECVQDMDHENMFWYRQDPGLGLRLIYFSYDVKMKEKGDIPEGYSVSREKKERFSLILESASTNQTSMYLCASSSGQRTGELFFGEGSRLTVL.

V is TRBV12-5 and J is TRBJ2-1; D gene ambiguous. The CDR3 runs 13 residues. Trimming shortened V by 0 bases and J by 6 bases, and 6 bases separated the two germline ends. Per germline, CDR1 LGHNT and CDR2 FRNRAP. The CDR3 nucleotides are TGTGCTAGTGGTTTGGTACTCACCAATGAGCAGTTCTTC. It encodes CASGLVLTNEQFF.

V gene TRBV4-3 combines with J gene TRBJ2-1; D is unclear. Trimming pared 1 base from V and 2 bases from J, leaving 15 bases between. CDR1 is LGHNA, CDR2 YSLEER, per germline. The CDR3 spans 17 residues. The CDR3 is CASSQVISEPTYNEQFF. DNA of the CDR3: TGCGCCAGCAGCCAAGTCATTTCGGAGCCCACCTACAATGAGCAGTTCTTC.